A single sample is the source of the 23 T cell receptor beta chains below, sequenced in a study of blood T cell repertoires in COVID-19. Method: immunoSEQ multiplex PCR; TCRdb's copy keeps in-frame clones and lacks some. The profile covers roughly 310,000 clones, with 90% appearing a single time and roughly 2.5% taken by the ten largest. What was sequenced was PBMCs or T cells enriched from blood (not recorded which). The receptors stem from a man in his 60s who had recovered from COVID-19.

This clone was seen just once. This chain connects TRBV7-8 to TRBJ2-7; 12 bases match TRBD2. The junction had 1 base not matched to a gene; V was cut back by 2 bases and J by 2 bases. The CDR3 totals 15 residues. CDR1 is SGHVS and CDR2 is FQNEAQ in the germline V gene. The CDR3 coding sequence is TGTGCCAGCAGCTTACTAGCGGGGGGGACCTACGAGCAGTACTTC. It yields the protein CASSLLAGGTYEQYF.

The V and J genes are TRBV7-9 and TRBJ1-2; D is uncertain. Per the germline V gene, CDR1 is SEHNR and CDR2 is FQNEAQ (reference sequence). This CDR3 is 12 amino acids long. V lost 5 bases, J lost 11 bases, and 15 bases lay in between. The CDR3 nucleotides are TGTGCCAGCAGCCCGAGATTGAGTGATTACACCTTC. It codes for CASSPRLSDYTF.

V usage is TRBV4-1 and J usage is TRBJ1-4; no firm D call. This CDR3 has 12 amino acids. V shed 5 bases and J shed 8 bases, with 9 bases lying between them. The germline gives CDR1 MGHRA, CDR2 YSYEKL. The DNA of the CDR3 is TGCGCCAGCAGCTCGGAGGGAGAAAAACTGTTTTTT. It specifies CASSSEGEKLFF.

The chain is built from TRBV29-1 and TRBJ1-2, with 7 bases that match TRBD1. J lost 5 bases, V lost 6 bases, and 12 bases had no gene match. CDR3 length: 14 residues. Germline V gene data show CDR1 as SQVTM and CDR2 as ANQGSEA. The CDR3 here is CSVAPGTVSYGYTF. The CDR3 nucleotides read TGCAGCGTCGCCCCCGGGACAGTTAGTTATGGCTACACCTTC.

The gene calls are TRBV18 and TRBJ2-7, with TRBD2 identical over 10 bases. The V gene's germline CDR1 is KGHSH and CDR2 LQKENI. The CDR3 runs 19 residues. With 3 bases clipped from V and 3 bases from J, the junction kept 17 bases outside the gene matches. As DNA, the CDR3 is TGTGCCAGCTCACCCGGGACTAGCGAGATTCGAGTGGTAGTCTACGAGCAGTACTTC. Translated: CASSPGTSEIRVVVYEQYF.

V and J are TRBV10-3 and TRBJ1-1; 8 bases agree with TRBD1. The CDR3 totals 15 residues. Trimming at V came to 2 bases and at J to 5 bases, leaving 7 bases not matched to a gene. Looked up from germline, CDR1 is ENHRY and CDR2 is SYGVKD. The CDR3 reads CAISEHDRGRTEAFF. CDR3 bases: TGTGCCATCAGTGAGCATGACAGGGGTAGAACTGAAGCTTTCTTT.

This chain uses TRBV12-3 or TRBV12-4 with TRBJ1-5; D possibly corresponds to TRBD1 (5 bases). Trimming shortened V by 4 bases and J by 9 bases, and 13 bases separated the two germline ends. This CDR3 has 13 residues. The CDR3 loop reads CASSSDILGPQHF. The CDR3 nucleotides read TGTGCCAGCAGTTCGGACATCCTCGGGCCCCAGCATTTT.

The V gene is TRBV4-3, the J gene TRBJ2-7, with 7 positions matching TRBD1. This CDR3 spans 17 amino acids. Germline CDR1 reads LGHNA; CDR2 reads YSLEER. Trimming at V came to 3 bases and at J to 2 bases, leaving 13 bases not matched to a gene. The CDR3 protein is CASSQDRGGRSTYEQYF. In nucleotides, the CDR3 is TGCGCCAGCAGCCAGGATCGAGGGGGCAGGTCGACCTACGAGCAGTACTTC.

The chain links TRBV6-1 to TRBJ2-7; D is unresolved. Trimming shortened V by 3 bases and J by 7 bases, and 10 bases separated the two germline ends. The CDR3 extends over 12 amino acids. Germline V CDR1 and CDR2: MNHNS, SASEGT. The CDR3 nucleotides read TGTGCCAGCAGTGATCCCGAGCAAGAGCAGTACTTC. Encoded protein: CASSDPEQEQYF.

V and J are TRBV30 and TRBJ2-3; 11 positions match TRBD2. Germline CDR1 reads GTSNPN; CDR2 reads SVGIG (reference sequence). The CDR3 extends over 17 amino acids. Trimming removed 0 bases from V and 3 bases from J; junction bases left unmatched: 8. The chain's CDR3 is CAWSVDRLAGYTDTQYF. The CDR3 DNA reads TGTGCCTGGAGTGTAGACCGACTAGCGGGATATACAGATACGCAGTATTTT.

The V call is TRBV7-3, the J call TRBJ2-3; a weak D match, TRBD2 (7 bases). Trimming removed 5 bases from V and 3 bases from J, with 15 bases in between. The CDR3 contains 15 residues. Germline CDR1 and CDR2: SGHTA and FQGTGA. This chain's CDR3 is CASSPVGGATDTQYF. The CDR3, as DNA: TGTGCCAGCAGCCCCGTGGGGGGGGCGACAGATACGCAGTATTTT.

The chain combines TRBV4-2 with TRBJ2-7, with 10 bases lining up with TRBD1. CDR3 length: 15 residues. The germline gives CDR1 LGHNA, CDR2 YNFKEQ. Germline trimming cut 1 base from V and 5 bases from J; bases unmatched to any gene: 5. CDR3 sequence (DNA): TGTGCCAGCAGCCAAGGACAGGGGGCTTCCCACGAGCAGTACTTC. Protein sequence: CASSQGQGASHEQYF.

The chain combines TRBV10-3 with TRBJ2-7; possibly TRBD2 for D (5 bases). V was clipped by 6 bases and J by 3 bases, with 9 bases between them. Germline V CDR1 and CDR2: ENHRY, SYGVKD. This CDR3 is built from 12 residues. The DNA of the CDR3 is TGTGCCATCAGCAACGGGGTCTACGAGCAGTACTTC. Amino acid sequence: CAISNGVYEQYF.

The V call is TRBV27, the J call TRBJ1-3, with TRBD1 matching over 7 bases. V lost 4 bases and J lost 6; bases outside the gene matches: 18. Germline V lookup: CDR1 MNHEY, CDR2 SMNVEV (reference sequence). This CDR3 has 18 amino acids. CDR3: CASSSLLRTTGRKNTIYF. The CDR3 DNA reads as TGTGCCAGCAGTTCACTCCTCCGAACGACAGGGCGGAAAAACACCATATATTTT.

J is TRBJ1-3 and V is TRBV10-3; D is unclear. In germline, CDR1 is ENHRY, CDR2 SYGVKD. V lost 2 bases and J 4 bases, leaving 9 bases between the germline ends. The CDR3 covers 14 residues. CDR3 DNA: TGTGCCATCAGTGAGGTGACACTCGGAAACACCATATATTTT. This encodes CAISEVTLGNTIYF.

V and J are TRBV7-9 and TRBJ1-4; 9 positions agree with TRBD1. V shed 5 bases, J shed 5 bases, and the junction held 6 bases outside the gene matches. The CDR3 contains 15 residues. Looked up from germline, CDR1 is SEHNR and CDR2 is FQNEAQ (reference sequence). The CDR3 spells CASSPQGAQNEKLFF. The CDR3 DNA is TGTGCCAGCAGCCCACAGGGGGCCCAAAATGAAAAACTGTTTTTT.

This clone was detected only once. The chain recombines TRBV19 with TRBJ2-7, with 9 bases matching TRBD2. After removal of 4 bases from V and 5 bases from J, the junction contained 9 bases not matched to a gene. The germline gives CDR1 LNHDA, CDR2 SQIVND (reference sequence). The CDR3 is made up of 15 amino acids. For the CDR3, the DNA is TGTGCCAGTAGTAGGGCCCTGGGACTAGCAAACGAGCAGTACTTC. As protein: CASSRALGLANEQYF.

The V gene is TRBV15, the J gene TRBJ1-1; D may be TRBD1 (5 bases). V was pared by 2 bases and J by 12 bases, with 13 bases between. CDR3 length: 12 residues. CDR1 LNHNV and CDR2 YYDKDF come from the germline V gene (reference sequence). CDR3 sequence reads: CATSRQGFGTFF. Written as DNA, the CDR3 is TGTGCCACCAGCAGACAGGGCTTCGGAACTTTCTTT.

V is TRBV2 and J is TRBJ2-7; tentative D call: TRBD2 (5 bases). V was pared by 6 bases and J by 2 bases, with 14 bases between. Looked up from germline, CDR1 is SNHLY and CDR2 is FYNNEI. The CDR3 sequence is 14 residues long. The CDR3 sequence: CASRGLARPYEQYF. For the CDR3, the DNA is TGTGCCAGCAGGGGGTTAGCGAGACCCTACGAGCAGTACTTC.

The V gene is TRBV11-2, the J gene TRBJ1-1, with a weak D call TRBD1 (6 bases). The germline gives CDR1 SGHAT, CDR2 FQNNGV. The CDR3 contains 15 residues. The V and J ends lost 5 bases and 6 bases respectively, with 19 bases between them. The chain's CDR3 is CASSPVQTGRAEAFF. CDR3 nucleotides: TGTGCCAGCAGCCCCGTTCAAACAGGGAGGGCTGAAGCTTTCTTT.

The count of this clone is one. The CDR3 DNA reads TGTGCCAGCTCATCTCGTGGGGGCGACGGGGAGCTGTTTTTT. Its translation is CASSSRGGDGELFF. The chain uses TRBV18 and TRBJ2-2; TRBD1 is a possible D gene (6 bases). CDR1 and CDR2 from the germline V gene are KGHSH and LQKENI. V was pared by 5 bases and J by 7 bases, with 14 bases between. This CDR3 comprises 14 residues.

V usage is TRBV7-2 and J usage is TRBJ1-6; D remains unclear. Germline CDR1 is SGHTA and CDR2 is FQGNSA. The CDR3 sequence is 16 residues long. Trimming removed 3 bases at V and 8 bases at J, with 17 bases between. The CDR3 region has the DNA TGTGCCAGCAGCTTCGGAGGGTTCGAAAGAGATTCACCCCTCCACTTT. Amino acids: CASSFGGFERDSPLHF.

J is TRBJ2-5 and V is TRBV3-1 (or the pseudogene TRBV3-2); possible D gene TRBD1, 6 bases. Trimming cost V 5 bases and J 5 bases, with 18 bases left between them. Germline CDR1 is LGHDT and CDR2 is YNNKEL (reference sequence). The CDR3 is 15 amino acids. DNA of the CDR3: TGTGCCAGCAGCGTACGGTTGACAGGTGTGGAGACCCAGTACTTC. Amino acid sequence: CASSVRLTGVETQYF.